This paragraph covers one TCR beta chain sequence. Its matching antigen is unknown. The donors, all of them Caucasian adults, lived in Nashville, Tennessee. This specimen belongs to a study of shared clonotypes between healthy human individuals. Study-wide results and caveats: The authors expected sequencing depth to affect clonotype sharing among donors. Sorted-subset samples were not fully sequenced, rarefaction indicated.

Germline CDR1 and CDR2: MDHEN and SYDVKM. The CDR3 consists of 12 residues. Trimming pared 5 bases from V and 5 bases from J, leaving 6 bases between. Libraries were prepared by immunoSEQ multiplex PCR; TCRdb keeps only in-frame clonotypes and omits some of them. The sample carries approximately 1,000,000 clones, roughly 77% recorded once. V usage is TRBV28 and J usage is TRBJ2-2; D is ambiguous. The TCR was taken from a man in his late teens or twenties in good health. Some clones in this sample may be carry-over from other donors' samples. Material: memory CD4+ T cells from PBMCs. Noted subset: CD45RA-negative fraction. The CDR3 DNA reads as TGTGCCAGCAGTCCCCCTACCGGGGAGCTGTTTTTT. It specifies CASSPPTGELFF.